What follows are 21 T cell receptor beta chains derived from one specimen sequenced in a study of blood T cell repertoires in COVID-19. Method: immunoSEQ multiplex PCR; TCRdb's copy keeps in-frame clones and lacks some. The sample includes about 50,000 clones, about 85% of them seen just once. Sequencing used peripheral blood. The receptors come from a man between 60 and 75 years old with acute or convalescent COVID-19.

The count of this clone is one. The chain employs TRBV6-5 and TRBJ2-1; 7 nucleotides line up with TRBD1. From germline, CDR1 is MNHEY and CDR2 SVGAGI. The CDR3 sequence is 15 residues long. The trim removed 7 bases at V and 4 bases at J, leaving 10 bases unmatched. The CDR3 DNA sequence: TGTGCCAGCATGTATATAGGGGACAGATACAATGAGCAGTTCTTC. As protein: CASMYIGDRYNEQFF.

The rearrangement links TRBV7-9 to TRBJ2-5, with D hard to call. In germline, CDR1 is SEHNR, CDR2 FQNEAQ (reference sequence). The CDR3 is made up of 13 amino acids. Trimming left V 2 bases short and J 5 bases short, with 9 bases between. The CDR3 loop is CASSLPGLETQYF. The CDR3 DNA reads as TGTGCCAGCAGCTTACCTGGGCTGGAGACCCAGTACTTC.

The chain carries TRBV28 and TRBJ2-2; 9 bases agree with TRBD1. The CDR3 consists of 18 residues. V was pared by 4 bases and J by 5 bases, with 14 bases of the junction left unmatched. CDR1 is MDHEN and CDR2 is SYDVKM in the germline V gene. The CDR3 spells CASSSPPRGQGRTGELFF. The DNA of the CDR3 is TGTGCCAGCAGTTCCCCCCCCAGGGGACAGGGTCGAACCGGGGAGCTGTTTTTT.

The rearrangement joins TRBV29-1 to TRBJ2-5; the D gene is possibly TRBD2 (5 bases). The CDR3 loop spans 12 amino acids. Trimming pared 4 bases from V and 4 bases from J, leaving 10 bases between. Per germline, CDR1 SQVTM and CDR2 ANQGSEA. This chain's CDR3 is CSVVGGGETQYF. The CDR3, as DNA: TGCAGCGTTGTGGGTGGAGGAGAGACCCAGTACTTC. Combining the CDR3 with reference TRBV29-1 and TRBJ2-5 gives the whole variable domain SAVISQKPSRDICQRGTSLTIQCQVDSQVTMMFWYRQQPGQSLTLIATANQGSEATYESGFVIDKFPISRPNLTFSTLTVSNMSPEDSSIYLCSVVGGGETQYFGPGTRLLVL.

The chain couples TRBV3-1 (or the pseudogene TRBV3-2) to TRBJ1-4; 8 nucleotides align to TRBD1. Germline-derived CDR1 and CDR2 are LGHDT and YNNKEL (reference sequence). This CDR3 comprises 15 residues. Losses at the gene ends were 4 bases for V and 5 bases for J; bases not matched to a gene: 6. The CDR3 loop reads CASSRRQGINEKLFF. DNA of the CDR3: TGTGCCAGCAGCCGGCGACAGGGGATAAATGAAAAACTGTTTTTT.

The chain carries TRBV9 and TRBJ2-7; D is perhaps TRBD2 (5 bases). The CDR3 loop spans 16 amino acids. V was clipped by 4 bases and J by 4 bases, with 21 bases between them. Germline CDR1 reads SGDLS; CDR2 reads YYNGEE. The CDR3 reads CASSLGVGVRDYEQYF. For the CDR3, the DNA is TGTGCCAGCAGCCTCGGGGTCGGGGTCCGTGATTACGAGCAGTACTTC.

V usage is TRBV10-3 and J usage is TRBJ2-7, with a tentative D call TRBD1 (6 bases). The germline V gene encodes CDR1 ENHRY and CDR2 SYGVKD. This CDR3 region has 13 residues. Deletions cut 10 bases from V and 0 bases from J, with 13 bases between. CDR3 coding DNA: TGTGCCACCTCTGACAGGAGCTCCTACGAGCAGTACTTC. This sequence encodes CATSDRSSYEQYF.

This rearrangement joins TRBV28 to TRBJ2-5; a possible D gene is TRBD2 (6 bases). V dropped 10 bases and J dropped 1 base, with 10 bases sitting between them. Germline CDR1 reads MDHEN; CDR2 reads SYDVKM. The CDR3 totals 12 residues. CDR3 bases: TGTGCCACCGGGACTCTCCAAGAGACCCAGTACTTC. Its translation: CATGTLQETQYF.

The chain joins TRBV21-1 to TRBJ1-4; TRBD1 was called by the table and not checked on the DNA. TRBV21-1 is deemed a pseudogene. This CDR3 contains 18 residues. The CDR3 here is CASSKDRGLRSTNEKLFF. The CDR3 DNA reads as TGTGCCAGCAGCAAAGACAGGGGGCTTCGGTCGACTAATGAAAAACTGTTTTTT.

This clone was picked up one time. The rearrangement uses TRBV28 and TRBJ2-7; perhaps TRBD2 as D (6 bases). Germline CDR1 and CDR2: MDHEN and SYDVKM. V dropped 1 base and J dropped 4 bases, with 8 bases sitting between them. The CDR3 consists of 13 residues. The CDR3 spells CASSLSGGYEQYF. Written as DNA, the CDR3 is TGTGCCAGCAGTTTATCCGGGGGATACGAGCAGTACTTC.

CDR3 coding DNA: TGTGCCAGCAGTGCGTCGACAGGGGGCTGGAGTTCACCCCTCCACTTT. Protein product: CASSASTGGWSSPLHF. The chain joins TRBV6-2 or TRBV6-3 to TRBJ1-6, with TRBD1 matching over 10 bases. CDR1 is MNHEY and CDR2 is SVGEGT in the germline V gene. This CDR3 comprises 16 residues. Losses at the gene ends were 5 bases for V and 9 bases for J; bases not matched to a gene: 10.

This chain links TRBV5-5 with TRBJ2-2, with 11 bases that match TRBD2. Germline CDR1 SGHKS, CDR2 YYEKEE (reference sequence). CDR3 size: 20 residues. J was trimmed by 4 bases and V by 1 base; bases with no gene match: 15. Here the CDR3 reads CASSLRLQTSGIGGTGELFF. DNA for the CDR3: TGTGCCAGCAGCTTGAGGCTTCAGACTAGCGGGATCGGTGGCACCGGGGAGCTGTTTTTT.

The J gene is TRBJ2-1, the V gene TRBV3-1 (or the pseudogene TRBV3-2), with TRBD2 as a possible D gene (6 bases). Looked up from germline, CDR1 is LGHDT and CDR2 is YNNKEL (reference sequence). The length of the CDR3 is 12 residues. Trimming took off 5 bases at V and 7 bases at J, with 9 bases between the two ends. CDR3 bases: TGTGCCAGCAGCTGGACTATTAATGAGCAGTTCTTC. This codes for CASSWTINEQFF.

The chain uses TRBV14 and TRBJ1-2; TRBD1 aligns across 8 bases. V was clipped by 1 base and J by 8 bases; unmatched bases: 15. The germline V gene has CDR1 SGHDN and CDR2 FVKESK. The CDR3 extends over 17 amino acids. The CDR3 DNA sequence: TGTGCCAGCAGCCAAGTCAGGCGGACAGGGACCCTTTACGGCTACACCTTC. It yields the protein CASSQVRRTGTLYGYTF.

The V call is TRBV4-1, the J call TRBJ2-7, with D possibly TRBD1 on 5 matching bases. V was trimmed by 4 bases and J by 2 bases, leaving 18 bases between them. CDR1 and CDR2 (germline): MGHRA, YSYEKL. There are 16 residues in the CDR3. CDR3 protein: CASSLSQGVPTYEQYF. In DNA, the CDR3 is TGCGCCAGCAGCCTCAGTCAGGGTGTGCCCACCTACGAGCAGTACTTC.

This chain uses TRBV11-3 with TRBJ2-2; 7 bases line up with TRBD2. Germline CDR1 SGHNT, CDR2 YENEEA. V lost 4 bases to trimming and J lost 4 bases; unmatched junction nucleotides: 3. This CDR3 has 14 residues. CDR3 DNA sequence: TGTGCCAGCAGCTCCGGGAGGCCCACCGGGGAGCTGTTTTTT. Residues: CASSSGRPTGELFF.

The V call is TRBV5-1, the J call TRBJ2-2; 7 bases fit TRBD1. This CDR3 has 13 amino acids. Looked up from germline, CDR1 is SGHRS and CDR2 is YFSETQ. Losses at the gene ends were 3 bases for V and 7 bases for J; bases not matched to a gene: 3. Here the CDR3 reads CASSWDRLGELFF. In nucleotides, the CDR3 is TGCGCCAGCAGCTGGGACAGACTCGGGGAGCTGTTTTTT.

The V and J genes are TRBV5-4 and TRBJ1-1; TRBD1 aligns across 10 bases. V lost 1 base to trimming and J lost 6 bases; unmatched junction nucleotides: 3. Germline loops: CDR1 SGHNT, CDR2 YYREEE (reference sequence). The CDR3 covers 14 residues. DNA for the CDR3: TGTGCCAGCAGCTTGCGGGACAGGGGCCCTGAAGCTTTCTTT. Its protein is CASSLRDRGPEAFF.

The rearrangement joins TRBV7-9 to TRBJ1-4; D call uncertain. This CDR3 spans 13 amino acids. Germline loops: CDR1 SEHNR, CDR2 FQNEAQ (reference sequence). V was pared by 6 bases and J by 8 bases, with 13 bases between. The CDR3, as DNA: TGTGCCAGCAGTGGGGAGCTAGGAGAAAAACTGTTTTTT. Translation gives CASSGELGEKLFF.

V is TRBV6-5 and J is TRBJ1-5; D perhaps matches TRBD1 (6 bases). Germline-derived CDR1 and CDR2 are MNHEY and SVGAGI. Trimming cost V 5 bases and J 7 bases, with 18 bases left between them. The CDR3 is made up of 15 amino acids. In DNA, the CDR3 is TGTGCCAGCAGTCCCTCGAGGGGGTCGGGGCAGCCCCAGCATTTT. Amino acids: CASSPSRGSGQPQHF.

The chain has TRBV3-1 (or the pseudogene TRBV3-2) and TRBJ2-1, with a tentative D call TRBD1 (5 bases). Germline V gives CDR1 LGHDT, CDR2 YNNKEL (reference sequence). This CDR3 is 16 amino acids long. V shed 1 base and J shed 2 bases, with 12 bases lying between them. The CDR3 DNA sequence: TGTGCCAGCAGCCAAGCTTCAGGGCGCCCCTACAATGAGCAGTTCTTC. Translation gives CASSQASGRPYNEQFF.